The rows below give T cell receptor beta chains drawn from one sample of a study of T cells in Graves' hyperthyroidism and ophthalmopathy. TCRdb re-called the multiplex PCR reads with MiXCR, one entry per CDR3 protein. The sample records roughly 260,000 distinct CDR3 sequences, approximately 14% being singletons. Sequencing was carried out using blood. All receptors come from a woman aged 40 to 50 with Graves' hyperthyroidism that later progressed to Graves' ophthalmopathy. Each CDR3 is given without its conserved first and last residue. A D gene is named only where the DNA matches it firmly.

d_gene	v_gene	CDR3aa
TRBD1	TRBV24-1	ATSDPDRKNNEQF
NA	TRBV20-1	SARGPRGSDTGELF
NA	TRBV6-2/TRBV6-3	ASSYEGGGYT
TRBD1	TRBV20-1	SARSVGQITQY
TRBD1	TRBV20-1	SALGQIFYSNQPQH
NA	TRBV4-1	ASSHNVEAF
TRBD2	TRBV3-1	ASSPGSGSFTDTQY
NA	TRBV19	ASSIAPDRTYEQY
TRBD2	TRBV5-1	ASSLVAGGNNEQF
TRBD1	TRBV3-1	ASSLEGGAAEAF
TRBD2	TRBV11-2	ASSPKRETRYNEQV
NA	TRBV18	ATSRDRYTGELF
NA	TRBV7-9	ASSLVSFTATDTQY
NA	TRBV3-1	ASSQAGTRRETQY
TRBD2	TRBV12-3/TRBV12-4	ASSGGGLAGGGDTQY
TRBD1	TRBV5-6	ASAGTGGNT
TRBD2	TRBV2	ASLGLLAGGPETQY
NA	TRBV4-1	ASSHPIRNTEAF
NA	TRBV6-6	ASSYRGPQETQY
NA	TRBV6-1	ASSSPNHLAEAF
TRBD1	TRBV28	ASSAGTGIMNNEQF
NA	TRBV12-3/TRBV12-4	ASSFTERLPGELL
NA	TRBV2	ASSEMTGAGYT
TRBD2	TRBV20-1	SALAPMGLAGNEQF
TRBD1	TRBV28	ASSGRQGERPQH
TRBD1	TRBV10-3	AISVGQSSYEQY
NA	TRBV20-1	SARIWEAGETQY
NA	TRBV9	ASNAGQSYNEQF
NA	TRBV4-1	ASSRTLGETQY
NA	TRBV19	ASNRMGVYQPQH
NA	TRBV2	ASSLFGGVPETQY
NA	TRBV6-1	ASSPSNQPQH
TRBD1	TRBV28	ASRKGQGHEKLF
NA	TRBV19	ASSSGYTEAF
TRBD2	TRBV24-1	ATSDPLAGVQETQY
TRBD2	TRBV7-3	ASSPSGATDTQY
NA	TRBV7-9	ASSPLGEGIDEQF